This T cell receptor (beta chain) was identified during a study of Ad26.COV2.S vaccination and SARS-CoV-2 variants. Background on the study: Into the muscle, Ad26.COV2.S was dosed once or twice, 56 days apart.

Treatment in this sample: some 19 received Ad26.COV2.S at low or high dose, single or two shots; 5 received placebo; per-sample allocation not given. Samples were taken on day 63 after the first vaccine or placebo injection. Clones were read by immunoSEQ multiplex PCR, and TCRdb kept only the in-frame ones, dropping some. The sample includes some 410,000 clones, about 92% of them seen just once. Trimming removed 5 bases from V and 3 bases from J, with 14 bases in between. The germline V gene has CDR1 SEHNR and CDR2 FQNEAQ (reference sequence). The CDR3 extends over 15 amino acids. This clone was picked up a small number of times.

The clonotype originates from a person aged 18-60 years who received the Ad26.COV2.S COVID-19 vaccine or a placebo. This sample comprised peripheral blood, obtained in a trial of Ad26.COV2.S vaccine versus placebo. The rearrangement links TRBV7-9 to TRBJ1-5; the D gene is possibly TRBD1 (5 bases). CDR3 loop: CASSPGTGVNQPQHF. As DNA, the CDR3 is TGTGCCAGCAGCCCCGGGACGGGGGTCAATCAGCCCCAGCATTTT.